This TCR beta chain came from a study of Graves' ophthalmopathy and Graves' hyperthyroidism. As for the study in general: Peripheral blood was collected at initial diagnosis, before any treatment.

This clonotype has a count of ten or more. What it binds is not known. The CDR3 loop spans 14 amino acids. In germline, CDR1 is ENHRY, CDR2 SYGVKD. V lost 10 bases, J lost 6 bases, and 19 bases lay in between. General study points: Also, most clonotypes expanded in the thyroid above 0.001 frequency appeared in blood.

Amplification of TCR beta CDR3 regions used RNA transcripts. First-round RT-PCR relied on HTBI primers, and a second-round multiplex PCR came next. Each CDR3 protein is one row after TCRdb ran MiXCR on the multiplex PCR reads. The sample shows approximately 380,000 distinct CDR3 sequences, roughly 21% of them seen only once. This sequence originates from a woman in her late teens or twenties with stable Graves' hyperthyroidism. Sequencing was performed on peripheral blood. The genes are TRBV10-3 and TRBJ1-5; a weak D match, TRBD1 (5 bases). CDR3 amino acids: CATRNTAGGQPQHF. For the CDR3, the DNA is TGTGCCACCAGGAACACGGCGGGGGGTCAGCCCCAGCATTTT.